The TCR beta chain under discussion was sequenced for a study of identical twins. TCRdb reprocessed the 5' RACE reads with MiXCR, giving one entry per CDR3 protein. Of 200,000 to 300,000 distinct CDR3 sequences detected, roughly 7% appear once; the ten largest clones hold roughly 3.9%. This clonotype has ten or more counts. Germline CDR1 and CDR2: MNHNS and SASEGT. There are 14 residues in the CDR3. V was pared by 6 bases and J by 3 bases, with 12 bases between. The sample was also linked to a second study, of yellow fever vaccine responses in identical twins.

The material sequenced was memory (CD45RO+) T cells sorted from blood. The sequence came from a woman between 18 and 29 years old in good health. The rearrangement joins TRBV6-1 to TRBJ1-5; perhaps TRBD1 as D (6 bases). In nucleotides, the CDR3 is TGTGCCAGCAGACCCGGACAGAACAATCAGCCCCAGCATTTT. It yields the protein CASRPGQNNQPQHF.